Listed below are T cell receptor beta chains from one sample, sequenced in a study of blood T cell repertoires in COVID-19. Profiling relied on immunoSEQ multiplex PCR, and the TCRdb table lists in-frame clones only, not all of them. The data contain about 300,000 clones, about 88% of them singletons. Sequencing input: peripheral blood. All receptors come from a man aged 70-80 years with acute or convalescent COVID-19. Each CDR3 is given with its conserved first and last residue.

>TRBV3-1/TRBV3-2|TRBJ2-1
CASSQDHSEQFF
>TRBV9|TRBJ2-5
CASSVAPQETQYF
>TRBV6-2/TRBV6-3|TRBJ2-7
CASSYSPEGAPYEQYF
>TRBV9|TRBJ2-2
CASSVGQRNTGELFF
>TRBV24-1|TRBJ2-1
CATSDYKREGNEQFF
>TRBV4-2|TRBJ2-7
CASSHPVAGGSYEQYF
>TRBV5-5|TRBJ2-6
CASSLARASGANVLTF
>TRBV7-2|TRBJ2-7
CASSSVAGGPGGEQYF
>TRBV9|TRBJ2-2
CASSYSGVETGELFF
>TRBV27|TRBJ1-5
CASTSPGGRDNQPQHF
>TRBV10-3|TRBJ2-1
CAISVSYRLAGGGDEQFF
>TRBV5-1|TRBJ2-1
CASSLVSGNEQFF
>TRBV10-3|TRBJ2-2
CAIGGQGFPGELFF
>TRBV4-3|TRBJ2-3
CASSPNRGTDTQYF
>TRBV4-1|TRBJ1-4
CASSLSSPGTGDFSRGNEKLFF